One sample yielded the 17 T cell receptor beta chains listed below, sequenced in a study of cytomegalovirus exposure and HLA in healthy donors. Assay: immunoSEQ multiplex PCR; the TCRdb copy retains only in-frame clones and omits some. The sample lists 330,000 or so clones; approximately 90% were seen once. Sequencing input: PBMCs. The receptors stem from a woman aged 18-30 years in good health and CMV-seronegative.

The chain uses TRBV19 and TRBJ2-7, with TRBD1 as a possible D gene (5 bases). The CDR3 spans 15 residues. Per germline, CDR1 LNHDA and CDR2 SQIVND (reference sequence). With 5 bases removed from V and 5 bases from J, the gap between germline ends came to 19 bases. CDR3 in DNA: TGTGCCAGTAGTTATAGCAGTGGGGCCGGGCACGAGCAGTACTTC. Protein sequence: CASSYSSGAGHEQYF.

The chain links TRBV4-3 to TRBJ2-7, with D uncertain. CDR3 size: 13 residues. Trimming removed 0 bases at V and 7 bases at J, with 10 bases between. Germline CDR1 reads LGHNA; CDR2 reads YSLEER. CDR3 loop: CASSQDTPGEQYF. The CDR3 DNA sequence: TGCGCCAGCAGCCAAGATACCCCCGGGGAGCAGTACTTC.

This clone occurred a few times. The chain couples TRBV15 to TRBJ1-5; D is uncertain. Germline CDR1 and CDR2: LNHNV and YYDKDF (reference sequence). There are 13 residues in the CDR3. The V end lost 9 bases, the J end lost 3 bases, and 12 bases lay between the germline ends. The CDR3 is CATAGQLNQPQHF. In DNA form, the CDR3 reads TGTGCCACGGCGGGCCAGCTCAATCAGCCCCAGCATTTT.

The J gene is TRBJ1-5, the V gene TRBV27; D not resolved. The CDR3 has 14 amino acids. With 4 bases removed from V and 4 bases from J, the gap between germline ends came to 11 bases. CDR1 is MNHEY, CDR2 SMNVEV, per germline (reference sequence). CDR3 amino acids: CASSSRTQNQPQHF. The CDR3 nucleotides are TGTGCCAGCAGTTCTCGCACTCAAAATCAGCCCCAGCATTTT.

For the CDR3, the DNA is TGCAGCCTTCAGATCAATATCGACAATGAGCAGTTCTTC. Protein sequence: CSLQINIDNEQFF. The rearrangement joins TRBV29-1 to TRBJ2-1; D gene unclear. From germline, CDR1 is SQVTM and CDR2 ANQGSEA. CDR3 size: 13 residues. V was pared by 8 bases and J by 5 bases, with 16 bases between.

The chain recombines TRBV4-1 with TRBJ2-2; 7 bases are shared with TRBD1. Germline-derived CDR1 and CDR2 are MGHRA and YSYEKL. This CDR3 is 16 amino acids long. J gave up 5 bases and V 3 bases, and 9 bases lay outside the gene matches. CDR3 protein: CASSQGQIRGTGELFF. CDR3 DNA: TGCGCCAGCAGCCAGGGACAGATCCGCGGTACCGGGGAGCTGTTTTTT.

The chain uses TRBV5-4 and TRBJ1-4, with unresolved D. V lost 5 bases, J lost 3 bases, and 11 bases lay in between. From germline, CDR1 is SGHNT and CDR2 YYREEE (reference sequence). The CDR3 runs 14 residues. The CDR3 protein is CASSSAGPNEKLFF. The DNA of the CDR3 is TGTGCCAGCAGTTCTGCAGGCCCTAATGAAAAACTGTTTTTT.

This clone was recorded once. The CDR3 region has the DNA TGTGCCAGCAGTCCAACCGGACTACCTCCCCACGAGCAGTACTTC. This translates into CASSPTGLPPHEQYF. The gene calls are TRBV28 and TRBJ2-7, with D possibly matching TRBD2 (6 bases). Germline V gives CDR1 MDHEN, CDR2 SYDVKM. The CDR3 runs 15 residues. V was clipped by 5 bases and J by 5 bases, with 19 bases between them.

This chain uses TRBV5-4 with TRBJ2-2, with D tentatively TRBD2 (6 bases). The CDR3 consists of 13 residues. V lost 3 bases and J lost 7, with 10 bases in between. The V gene's germline CDR1 is SGHNT and CDR2 YYREEE (reference sequence). The CDR3 protein is CASSWGELGELFF. For the CDR3, the DNA is TGTGCCAGCAGCTGGGGGGAGCTCGGGGAGCTGTTTTTT.

The chain employs TRBV7-2 and TRBJ2-2; the D gene is possibly TRBD2 (6 bases). CDR3 size: 14 residues. V lost 3 bases and J lost 7, with 12 bases in between. Looked up from germline, CDR1 is SGHTA and CDR2 is FQGNSA. In DNA, the CDR3 is TGTGCCAGCAGCTTTGTGGGAGCGGGCGGGGAGCTGTTTTTT. Its translation: CASSFVGAGGELFF.

The V call is TRBV11-2, the J call TRBJ2-7; 9 positions match TRBD1. The CDR3 extends over 17 amino acids. Per the germline V gene, CDR1 is SGHAT and CDR2 is FQNNGV. V trimming: 7 bases; J trimming: 0 bases; junction bases outside the gene matches: 13. The CDR3 DNA is TGTGCCAGCACCGTCCCGGGACAGGGTTTGTCCTCCTACGAGCAGTACTTC. Amino acid sequence: CASTVPGQGLSSYEQYF.

The chain combines TRBV13 with TRBJ2-5; a possible D gene is TRBD2 (5 bases). Germline V CDR1 and CDR2: PRHDT, FYEKMQ (reference sequence). V was cut by 6 bases and J by 5 bases, with 10 bases left in between. The CDR3 contains 12 residues. The CDR3 nucleotides read TGTGCCAGCAGTCTCCGGAGGGAGACCCAGTACTTC. It specifies CASSLRRETQYF.

This clone was picked up a small number of times. The gene calls are TRBV7-2 and TRBJ1-5; D is unresolved. The CDR3 totals 14 residues. The germline V gene encodes CDR1 SGHTA and CDR2 FQGNSA. V lost 2 bases and J lost 1, with 6 bases in between. In nucleotides, the CDR3 is TGTGCCAGCAGCTTAAAACAGAGCAATCAGCCCCAGCATTTT. Its translation: CASSLKQSNQPQHF.

The gene calls are TRBV9 and TRBJ1-1; D is ambiguous. CDR3 length: 15 amino acids. CDR1 is SGDLS, CDR2 YYNGEE, per germline. V dropped 4 bases and J dropped 0 bases, with 13 bases sitting between them. The CDR3 nucleotides read TGTGCCAGCAGCTTCGGAGGGTTAATGAACACTGAAGCTTTCTTT. Amino acids: CASSFGGLMNTEAFF.

This chain connects TRBV25-1 to TRBJ2-5; possible D gene TRBD2, 6 bases. The V gene's germline CDR1 is MGHDK and CDR2 SYGVNS. The CDR3 loop spans 14 amino acids. The V end was cut by 4 bases, the J end by 4 bases, with 13 bases between. The CDR3 reads CASSGKTGVETQYF. Here the CDR3 DNA reads TGTGCCAGCAGTGGAAAGACGGGAGTAGAGACCCAGTACTTC.

The V call is TRBV15, the J call TRBJ1-3, with D possibly being TRBD1 (6 bases). The germline gives CDR1 LNHNV, CDR2 YYDKDF (reference sequence). There are 18 residues in the CDR3. The V gene lost 3 bases and the J gene lost 3 bases, with 21 bases spanning the gap. The CDR3 nucleotides are TGTGCCACCAGCAGGGTCCGGACAGCGACGGCGGATGGAAACACCATATATTTT. Translation: CATSRVRTATADGNTIYF. The whole variable domain, remainder taken from reference TRBV15 and TRBJ1-3, is DAMVIQNPRYQVTQFGKPVTLSCSQTLNHNVMYWYQQKSSQAPKLLFHYYDKDFNNEADTPDNFQSRRPNTSFCFLDIRSPGLGDTAMYLCATSRVRTATADGNTIYFGEGSWLTVV.

The chain uses TRBV6-6 and TRBJ2-7; D possibly corresponds to TRBD1 (5 bases). CDR1 is MNHNY and CDR2 is SVGAGI in the germline V gene (reference sequence). The CDR3 loop spans 15 amino acids. V lost 4 bases and J lost 5, with 18 bases in between. The CDR3 sequence is CASSLTQVLINEQYF. CDR3 coding DNA: TGTGCCAGCAGTTTAACACAGGTTCTTATCAACGAGCAGTACTTC.